This TCR beta chain was recovered during a study of beta chain features in type 1 diabetes. The wider study: Cell yields, gender and age were comparable in patients and healthy donors.

One heparinised blood draw, averaging about 100 mL, came from each donor. Sorting with CD45RO/CCR7/CD25/CD127/CD95/CD27 yielded naive, central memory, regulatory and stem-like memory CD4+ cells. Study-wide points: Highly expressing activated T cells could be over-counted with a cDNA template. Shortening of TCRB CDR3s, moderate but significant, appeared in all four CD4+ subsets of Type 1 diabetes patients.

In this sample, this clone turned up a few times. Its antigen is not known. The investigators reverse transcribed all of the isolated RNA, so they sequenced expressed TCRB transcripts. Using immunoSEQ multiplex PCR, the repertoire was profiled, and TCRdb retains in-frame clones only, with some absent. This table holds 310,000 or so clones, 9.3% found once. CDR3 size: 13 residues. CDR1 and CDR2 from the germline V gene are ENHRY and SYGVKD. V dropped 4 bases and J dropped 7; count of bases not matched to a gene: 3. The sequencing input was central memory CD4+ T cells from blood. This TCR derives from a man aged 25-45 years with type 1 diabetes. The chain is built from TRBV10-3 and TRBJ1-5; 8 positions agree with TRBD1. The CDR3 nucleotides are TGTGCCATCAGTGCAGGGGGCGGCCAGCCCCAGCATTTT. The encoded protein is CAISAGGGQPQHF.